Below are 23 T cell receptor beta chains sequenced from a single sample in a study of cytomegalovirus exposure and HLA in healthy donors. Assay used: immunoSEQ multiplex PCR; TCRdb lists only in-frame clones, some missing. The sample has about 140,000 clones, 80% to 90% seen once. The material sequenced was PBMCs. The receptors stem from a man in his late teens or twenties in good health and CMV-seronegative.

The rearrangement uses TRBV5-6 and TRBJ2-4; 7 bases fit TRBD2. The CDR3 covers 15 residues. The trim removed 0 bases at V and 3 bases at J, leaving 3 bases unmatched. Germline V gives CDR1 SGHDT, CDR2 YYEEEE. The CDR3 sequence: CASSLDWGGKNIQYF. DNA for the CDR3: TGTGCCAGCAGCTTGGATTGGGGGGGCAAAAACATTCAGTACTTC.

At least ten counts were recorded for this clone. The V and J genes are TRBV13 and TRBJ2-7; the match to TRBD2 covers 9 bases. Germline V lookup: CDR1 PRHDT, CDR2 FYEKMQ (reference sequence). J was trimmed by 0 bases and V by 5 bases; bases with no gene match: 5. The CDR3 loop spans 15 amino acids. The DNA of the CDR3 is TGTGCCAGCAGCAGCGGGACTAGCCGCTCCTACGAGCAGTACTTC. Its protein is CASSSGTSRSYEQYF.

V gene TRBV7-4 combines with J gene TRBJ2-5, with D maybe TRBD1 (5 bases). Per germline, CDR1 SGHVT and CDR2 SQSDAQ. This CDR3 spans 14 amino acids. V dropped 6 bases and J dropped 3 bases, with 14 bases sitting between them. CDR3 DNA: TGTGCCAGCAGGATTCGGACATACGAAGAGACCCAGTACTTC. Protein: CASRIRTYEETQYF.

CDR3 in amino acids: CASSPMGPGQGYSPLHF. CDR3 DNA: TGTGCCAGCAGCCCGATGGGGCCGGGACAGGGTTATTCACCCCTCCACTTT. The rearrangement uses TRBV5-6 and TRBJ1-6; 9 bases map to TRBD1. Trimming removed 4 bases from V and 8 bases from J; junction bases left unmatched: 13. In germline, CDR1 is SGHDT, CDR2 YYEEEE. The CDR3 consists of 17 residues.

The V and J genes are TRBV15 and TRBJ2-1; 8 nucleotides line up with TRBD2. Germline assignment: CDR1 LNHNV and CDR2 YYDKDF (reference sequence). V shed 5 bases, J shed 4 bases, and the junction held 7 bases outside the gene matches. This CDR3 spans 15 amino acids. The CDR3 sequence: CATSRASGFYNEQFF. CDR3 sequence (DNA): TGTGCCACCAGCCGTGCTAGCGGGTTTTACAATGAGCAGTTCTTC.

The V and J genes are TRBV11-2 and TRBJ2-5; unclear D gene. Deletions cut 5 bases from V and 5 bases from J, with 15 bases between. The CDR3 has 14 residues. Germline CDR1 SGHAT, CDR2 FQNNGV. CDR3 nucleotides: TGTGCCAGCAGCGTTACTCCGGTGGTGGAGACCCAGTACTTC. Residues: CASSVTPVVETQYF.

J is TRBJ2-5 and V is TRBV11-2; 7 nucleotides agree with TRBD2. Trimming removed 2 bases from V and 1 base from J; junction bases left unmatched: 7. Germline V gene data show CDR1 as SGHAT and CDR2 as FQNNGV. The CDR3 sequence is 16 residues long. CDR3 in amino acids: CASSLLAGEAQETQYF. CDR3 nucleotides: TGTGCCAGCAGCTTACTCGCGGGGGAAGCCCAAGAGACCCAGTACTTC.

This clone was seen a few times. The rearrangement uses TRBV5-6 and TRBJ2-7; tentative D call: TRBD1 (6 bases). Per the germline V gene, CDR1 is SGHDT and CDR2 is YYEEEE. V was clipped by 2 bases and J by 7 bases, with 7 bases between them. This CDR3 comprises 11 residues. The CDR3 DNA follows: TGTGCCAGCAGCTTTACAGGGGAGCAGTACTTC. Translation: CASSFTGEQYF.

This sequence joins TRBV27 and TRBJ2-1; D is possibly TRBD1 (6 bases). Germline assignment: CDR1 MNHEY and CDR2 SMNVEV (reference sequence). This CDR3 is built from 14 residues. Between the trimmed V and J ends, which lost 5 bases and 2 bases, there was a span of 10 bases. CDR3 nucleotide sequence: TGTGCCAGCAGTGAGGGGGTAACCTACAATGAGCAGTTCTTC. It specifies CASSEGVTYNEQFF.

This clone was observed a single time. This rearrangement joins TRBV19 to TRBJ1-3, with D tentatively TRBD1 (6 bases). V dropped 3 bases and J dropped 5 bases, with 20 bases sitting between them. Germline V lookup: CDR1 LNHDA, CDR2 SQIVND (reference sequence). This CDR3 spans 17 amino acids. In DNA, the CDR3 is TGTGCCAGTAGTATTGATCCGGGACACCTTTACAGAAACACCATATATTTT. It yields the protein CASSIDPGHLYRNTIYF.

The CDR3 loop is CASSVSTGGETQYF. The CDR3 nucleotides are TGTGCCAGCAGCGTCTCTACGGGGGGAGAGACCCAGTACTTC. J is TRBJ2-5 and V is TRBV9, with 7 positions matching TRBD2. Looked up from germline, CDR1 is SGDLS and CDR2 is YYNGEE. CDR3 length equals 14 residues. Losses at the gene ends were 2 bases for V and 4 bases for J; bases not matched to a gene: 5.

The gene calls are TRBV7-2 and TRBJ1-2; 7 bases align to TRBD1. The CDR3 covers 15 residues. Unmatched junction bases numbered 9, after V lost 4 bases and J lost 4 bases. CDR1 and CDR2 from the germline V gene are SGHTA and FQGNSA. The CDR3 sequence is CASSSRSGTAYGYTF. CDR3 nucleotide sequence: TGTGCCAGCAGCTCCCGGTCCGGGACAGCCTATGGCTACACCTTC.

V gene TRBV19 combines with J gene TRBJ1-1, with D tentatively TRBD1 (6 bases). Germline values: CDR1 LNHDA, CDR2 SQIVND (reference sequence). The CDR3 is 14 residues long. V lost 4 bases and J 0 bases, leaving 9 bases between the germline ends. CDR3 loop: CASSTGQMNTEAFF. The CDR3 nucleotides read TGTGCCAGTAGTACTGGACAGATGAACACTGAAGCTTTCTTT.

The genes are TRBV5-5 and TRBJ2-7; 7 bases fit TRBD2. V gave up 2 bases and J gave up 2 bases; unmatched junction bases: 4. This CDR3 is 14 amino acids long. The germline CDR1 and CDR2 sequences are SGHKS and YYEKEE (reference sequence). CDR3 sequence (DNA): TGTGCCAGCAGCTTCTCTAGCGGCCCCTACGAGCAGTACTTC. The encoded protein is CASSFSSGPYEQYF.

J is TRBJ2-1 and V is TRBV28; TRBD2 matches 8 bases. The germline V gene encodes CDR1 MDHEN and CDR2 SYDVKM. Germline trimming cut 5 bases from V and 7 bases from J; bases unmatched to any gene: 10. The CDR3 sequence is 15 residues long. CDR3 nucleotides: TGTGCCAGCAGTCCGTCTAGCGGGCGGGGTAATGAGCAGTTCTTC. Protein product: CASSPSSGRGNEQFF.

The chain couples TRBV5-1 to TRBJ2-2, with D possibly TRBD2 on 5 matching bases. The CDR3 contains 14 residues. In germline, CDR1 is SGHRS, CDR2 YFSETQ. Trimming left V 5 bases short and J 1 base short, with 9 bases between. CDR3 DNA: TGCGCCAGCAGGGAGGAATGGAACACCGGGGAGCTGTTTTTT. This encodes CASREEWNTGELFF.

This clone turned up a few times. The chain couples TRBV2 to TRBJ1-5; D is ambiguous. The V gene lost 8 bases and the J gene lost 4 bases, with 6 bases spanning the gap. This CDR3 comprises 11 residues. Germline V gene sequence: CDR1 SNHLY, CDR2 FYNNEI. CDR3 sequence reads: CASARNQPQHF. The DNA for the CDR3 is TGTGCCAGCGCGAGGAATCAGCCCCAGCATTTT.

This clone was recorded a few times. The rearrangement uses TRBV9 and TRBJ2-2, with 7 nucleotides matching TRBD1. The CDR3 loop spans 16 amino acids. V shed 4 bases and J 0 bases; nucleotides not matched to a gene: 6. Germline lookup yields CDR1 SGDLS and CDR2 YYNGEE. The CDR3 DNA reads as TGTGCCAGCAGCCCTTGGACAGGAGCGAACACCGGGGAGCTGTTTTTT. Amino acids: CASSPWTGANTGELFF.

This chain links TRBV19 with TRBJ1-2; 9 nucleotides line up with TRBD1. The CDR3 totals 14 residues. The V gene end was trimmed by 8 bases and the J gene end by 7 bases; junction bases not matched to a gene: 11. Germline V gene lookup returns CDR1 LNHDA and CDR2 SQIVND (reference sequence). This CDR3 is CASASLRDRAGYTF. The CDR3 coding sequence is TGTGCCAGTGCCTCCCTGAGGGACAGGGCTGGCTACACCTTC.

Only a few counts were recorded for this clone. The CDR3, as DNA: TGTGCCAGCAGCTTAGCCAGGGATGGAGGCTACACCTTC. Translated, it gives CASSLARDGGYTF. V and J are TRBV11-2 and TRBJ1-2; D might be TRBD1 (5 bases). Germline loops: CDR1 SGHAT, CDR2 FQNNGV. V lost 1 base and J 8 bases, leaving 11 bases between the germline ends. The CDR3 is 13 amino acids.

This chain links TRBV7-2 with TRBJ2-7; 8 bases are a match to TRBD2. CDR3 length equals 16 residues. V shed 1 base and J 2 bases; nucleotides not matched to a gene: 7. Per the germline V gene, CDR1 is SGHTA and CDR2 is FQGNSA. The CDR3 DNA reads as TGTGCCAGCAGCTTAGGGGGTAGCGGGATCCCCTACGAGCAGTACTTC. Translated: CASSLGGSGIPYEQYF. Drawing the rest from reference TRBV7-2 and TRBJ2-7, the complete variable domain is GAGVSQSPSNKVTEKGKDVELRCDPISGHTALYWYRQSLGQGLEFLIYFQGNSAPDKSGLPSDRFSAERTGGSVSTLTIQRTQQEDSAVYLCASSLGGSGIPYEQYFGPGTRLTVT.

The V gene is TRBV11-2, the J gene TRBJ1-4; possible D gene TRBD1, 5 bases. The CDR3 extends over 13 amino acids. Germline loops: CDR1 SGHAT, CDR2 FQNNGV. The V end was cut by 2 bases, the J end by 12 bases, with 13 bases between. The CDR3, as DNA: TGTGCCAGCAGCTTACAGGGTAGTGGGGAACTGTTTTTT. Its translation is CASSLQGSGELFF.

The chain couples TRBV27 to TRBJ1-1, with 7 bases matching TRBD1. Germline CDR1 and CDR2: MNHEY and SMNVEV (reference sequence). The V and J ends lost 0 bases and 1 base, in that order; junction bases with no gene match: 5. CDR3 length: 16 amino acids. The CDR3 DNA is TGTGCCAGCAGTTTATCGTGGGACAGCTGGAACACTGAAGCTTTCTTT. Encoded protein: CASSLSWDSWNTEAFF.